The subject of this entry is one T cell receptor beta chain. Its antigen is currently not known. Within one base of it there is no much larger clone, and no base qualities were kept. Library method: the immunoSEQ multiplex PCR assay. In its TCRdb copy, this immuneACCESS table keeps in-frame sequences only and misses some clones. Where compared with another copy, unresolved V genes explain less than half of these, and the others have no known cause. The sample profile shows 55,000 to 65,000 clones; roughly 92% of them were found once. Approximately 1.5% of the sample is taken by the ten largest. This sample stems from a study of T cell changes during pregnancy in multiple sclerosis (dated by TCRdb to between 2017 and 2020). In the study overall: The study looked at changes in the T cell repertoire across pregnancy in women with multiple sclerosis.

This clonotype originated in a female donor with multiple sclerosis, enrolled in a pregnancy study. Source: peripheral blood, taken in the second trimester of pregnancy.

The DNA is TGCGCCAGCAGCTTTTACACTAGTTACAATGAGCAGTTCTTC. Its protein product is CASSFYTSYNEQFF. This chain is built from TRBV5-1 and TRBJ2-1, with TRBD2 tentatively as D gene (5 bases match). For CDR1 and CDR2, the germline V gene lists SGHRS and YFSETQ. Counted from cysteine to phenylalanine, this CDR3 has 14 amino acids. Of the read, only the CDR3 DNA is kept; its 42 bases are in frame from base 1. Relative to germline, V is 2 bases shorter and J is 4 bases shorter, with 10 bases between their ends. With the rest looked up from the reference TRBV5-1 and TRBJ2-1 genes rather than sequenced, the full variable domain is KAGVTQTPRYLIKTRGQQVTLSCSPISGHRSVSWYQQTPGQGLQFLFEYFSETQRNKGNFPGRFSGRQFSNSRSEMNVSTLELGDSALYLCASSFYTSYNEQFFGPGTRLTVL.